The 17 T cell receptor beta chains in this list originate from one sample, sequenced in a study of blood T cell repertoires in COVID-19. Libraries were prepared by immunoSEQ multiplex PCR; TCRdb keeps only in-frame clonotypes and omits some of them. The sample lists about 210,000 clones; roughly 85% were seen once. Sequenced sample: peripheral blood. The receptors come from a woman of 80 years or more with acute or convalescent COVID-19.

The table lists this clone with a few counts. The chain recombines TRBV6-5 with TRBJ2-3; D may be TRBD1 (6 bases). Germline values: CDR1 MNHEY, CDR2 SVGAGI. CDR3 length: 12 residues. V was trimmed by 8 bases and J by 6 bases, leaving 12 bases between them. CDR3 region: CASVSTGDTQYF. In nucleotides, the CDR3 is TGTGCCAGCGTCTCAACAGGGGATACGCAGTATTTT.

The chain combines TRBV11-2 with TRBJ2-3; 7 bases align to TRBD1. Per germline, CDR1 SGHAT and CDR2 FQNNGV. The CDR3 runs 16 residues. Trimming cost V 5 bases and J 4 bases; bases outside gene matches: 12. CDR3: CASSPRMYRGSDTQYF. CDR3 DNA: TGTGCCAGCAGCCCGAGGATGTACAGGGGCTCAGATACGCAGTATTTT.

The chain is built from TRBV29-1 and TRBJ2-5, with 8 nucleotides matching TRBD2. Germline CDR1 is SQVTM and CDR2 is ANQGSEA. The V gene end was trimmed by 6 bases and the J gene end by 4 bases; junction bases not matched to a gene: 7. The CDR3 loop spans 13 amino acids. The CDR3 sequence: CSVDEAGGETQYF. CDR3 bases: TGCAGCGTAGACGAGGCGGGGGGAGAGACCCAGTACTTC.

This chain uses TRBV15 with TRBJ1-4; D perhaps matches TRBD1 (5 bases). The CDR3 spans 16 residues. Germline CDR1 LNHNV, CDR2 YYDKDF (reference sequence). V was pared by 0 bases and J by 5 bases, with 13 bases between. The CDR3 DNA is TGTGCCACCAGCAGAGATGGAGGGGCGTGGAATGAAAAACTGTTTTTT. This encodes CATSRDGGAWNEKLFF.

The chain combines TRBV27 with TRBJ2-5; 7 positions match TRBD1. This CDR3 is 16 amino acids long. The ends lost 2 bases at V and 5 bases at J; junction bases unmatched: 11. The germline V gene has CDR1 MNHEY and CDR2 SMNVEV (reference sequence). The CDR3 region has the DNA TGTGCCAGCAGTTTAACAGGCAGGGGGAAGGTGGAGACCCAGTACTTC. Amino acid sequence: CASSLTGRGKVETQYF.

This clone was detected only a few times. The genes are TRBV6-5 and TRBJ2-1, with TRBD2 matching over 8 bases. There are 15 residues in the CDR3. CDR1 is MNHEY, CDR2 SVGAGI, per germline. Trimming at V came to 10 bases and at J to 6 bases, leaving 14 bases not matched to a gene. The CDR3 nucleotides read TGTGCCACCCGGTCCACCGGGGGGGGAGGCAATGAGCAGTTCTTC. It encodes CATRSTGGGGNEQFF.

This clone showed up just once. V usage is TRBV2 and J usage is TRBJ1-1; D is unresolved. Germline values: CDR1 SNHLY, CDR2 FYNNEI. The CDR3 covers 13 residues. Trimming removed 7 bases at V and 1 base at J, with 10 bases between. The CDR3 region has the DNA TGTGCCAGCAAGTCGAGATCGAACACTGAAGCTTTCTTT. Its translation: CASKSRSNTEAFF.

V and J are TRBV6-5 and TRBJ2-1; 9 nucleotides agree with TRBD2. The CDR3 has 14 residues. The J segment lost 8 bases and the V segment lost 2 bases, leaving 4 bases of the junction unmatched. Germline-derived CDR1 and CDR2 are MNHEY and SVGAGI. This CDR3 is CASSYGTSRDEQFF. For the CDR3, the DNA is TGTGCCAGCAGTTACGGGACTAGCCGGGATGAGCAGTTCTTC.

The V call is TRBV27, the J call TRBJ2-3; 10 positions match TRBD2. CDR3 length equals 16 residues. V lost 5 bases, J lost 1 base, and 6 bases stayed unmatched. Germline V gene lookup returns CDR1 MNHEY and CDR2 SMNVEV (reference sequence). The CDR3 nucleotides read TGTGCCAGCAGTCCCCTGGGGACTAGCGGCACAGATACGCAGTATTTT. Residues: CASSPLGTSGTDTQYF.

This clone was counted a single time. This chain uses TRBV9 with TRBJ1-4; possible D gene TRBD1, 6 bases. Trimming stripped 4 bases from V and 5 bases from J, with 12 bases between. Germline CDR1 and CDR2: SGDLS and YYNGEE. The CDR3 contains 14 residues. CDR3 DNA: TGTGCCAGCAGCATCAGGGGTGCAAATGAAAAACTGTTTTTT. It yields the protein CASSIRGANEKLFF.

The genes are TRBV28 and TRBJ1-1, with a tentative D call TRBD1 (5 bases). Trimming pared 3 bases from V and 11 bases from J, leaving 13 bases between. The CDR3 is made up of 12 amino acids. Germline CDR1 reads MDHEN; CDR2 reads SYDVKM. The CDR3 DNA sequence: TGTGCCAGCAGTTTTTTGGGGCTCGCGGCTTTCTTT. It is translated as CASSFLGLAAFF.

This chain links TRBV12-3 or TRBV12-4 with TRBJ1-2; no clear D gene. This CDR3 has 11 residues. V was trimmed by 0 bases and J by 7 bases, leaving 3 bases between them. The CDR3 reads CASSLARGYTF. CDR3 coding DNA: TGTGCCAGCAGTTTAGCGCGTGGCTACACCTTC.

CDR3 nucleotide sequence: TGTGCCATCACCGGGACTAGCGGGGGACCCTACGAGCAGTACTTC. Residues: CAITGTSGGPYEQYF. This rearrangement joins TRBV10-3 to TRBJ2-7; 14 bases fit TRBD2. Germline V gene data show CDR1 as ENHRY and CDR2 as SYGVKD. The CDR3 has 15 amino acids. Germline trimming cut 7 bases from V and 2 bases from J; bases unmatched to any gene: 4.

This sequence joins TRBV7-2 and TRBJ1-2; D gene uncertain. The CDR3 is made up of 11 amino acids. In germline, CDR1 is SGHTA, CDR2 FQGNSA. Trimming pared 3 bases from V and 8 bases from J, leaving 7 bases between. CDR3 in amino acids: CASSFSRGYTF. In DNA, the CDR3 is TGTGCCAGCAGCTTCAGCAGGGGCTACACCTTC.

The CDR3 coding sequence is TGTGCCAGCAGTTGGGGGGTCTCCTACGAGCAGTACTTC. Encoded protein: CASSWGVSYEQYF. The rearrangement joins TRBV11-3 to TRBJ2-7, with D possibly TRBD2 on 6 matching bases. This CDR3 contains 13 residues. The germline V and J ends were trimmed by 6 bases and 0 bases, with 9 bases remaining between them. The V gene's germline CDR1 is SGHNT and CDR2 YENEEA.

The V call is TRBV28, the J call TRBJ1-5; D is unclear. The germline V and J ends were trimmed by 7 bases and 4 bases, with 14 bases remaining between them. CDR3 length: 14 residues. Germline CDR1 is MDHEN and CDR2 is SYDVKM. CDR3 nucleotides: TGTGCCAGCAAACTTTCCCTCAGGAATCAGCCCCAGCATTTT. This sequence encodes CASKLSLRNQPQHF. The variable domain in full, completed from reference TRBV28 and TRBJ1-5, reads DVKVTQSSRYLVKRTGEKVFLECVQDMDHENMFWYRQDPGLGLRLIYFSYDVKMKEKGDIPEGYSVSREKKERFSLILESASTNQTSMYLCASKLSLRNQPQHFGDGTRLSIL.

The rearrangement uses TRBV27 and TRBJ2-7; the D is unclear. The V gene's germline CDR1 is MNHEY and CDR2 SMNVEV (reference sequence). The CDR3 has 14 residues. V lost 2 bases to trimming and J lost 3 bases, with 11 bases between them. As DNA, the CDR3 is TGTGCCAGCAGTTTAAACGCAGACATCTACGAGCAGTACTTC. It is translated as CASSLNADIYEQYF.